These T cell receptor beta chains were read from a single sample in a study of blood T cell repertoires in COVID-19. Sequencing was performed with immunoSEQ multiplex PCR; in TCRdb, only in-frame clones are kept and a portion is missing. The sample shows under 120,000 clones, 70% to 80% of them seen only once. Sequenced material: peripheral blood. Every receptor here comes from a man in his 70s with active or convalescent COVID-19. The CDR3 runs from the conserved cysteine through the conserved F or W. The D gene is left open where the match is weak. A clone size is listed for some rows: how often the clone was seen (once, few, many), or a class if it is expanded.

abundance: NA
v_gene: TRBV7-6
d_gene: TRBD2
j_gene: TRBJ2-1
CDR3nt: TGTGCCAGCAGCTTAGGGGGTAGCGGGGGGGGAGGAGAGCAGTTCTTC
CDR3aa: CASSLGGSGGGGEQFF

abundance: NA
v_gene: TRBV5-1
d_gene: NA
j_gene: TRBJ2-2
CDR3nt: TGCGCCAGCCGCTTTCAGGGGAACACCGGGGAGCTGTTTTTT
CDR3aa: CASRFQGNTGELFF

abundance: NA
v_gene: TRBV6-5
d_gene: TRBD2
j_gene: TRBJ2-7
CDR3nt: TGTGCCAGCCGGAGCCGCGGGAGCTCCTACGAGCAGTACTTC
CDR3aa: CASRSRGSSYEQYF

abundance: NA
v_gene: TRBV6-1
d_gene: TRBD1
j_gene: TRBJ2-3
CDR3nt: TGTGCCAGCAGTGATAGACCGGGACAGGGGAGAGATACGCAGTATTTT
CDR3aa: CASSDRPGQGRDTQYF

abundance: NA
v_gene: TRBV10-3
d_gene: NA
j_gene: TRBJ1-1
CDR3nt: TGTGCCATCAGTGGTCACAGGGAGAACACTGAAGCTTTCTTT
CDR3aa: CAISGHRENTEAFF

abundance: NA
v_gene: TRBV7-2
d_gene: NA
j_gene: TRBJ2-7
CDR3nt: TGTGCCAGCAGCTTAGTGTTCTCACCACCTAGGAACGAGCAGTACTTC
CDR3aa: CASSLVFSPPRNEQYF

abundance: NA
v_gene: TRBV19
d_gene: NA
j_gene: TRBJ1-2
CDR3nt: TGTGCCAGTAGTATATCCGGAGGGGCGCCTTATGGCTACACCTTC
CDR3aa: CASSISGGAPYGYTF

abundance: NA
v_gene: TRBV10-3
d_gene: TRBD2
j_gene: TRBJ2-7
CDR3nt: TGTGCCATCAGTACGCTAGCGGGACCCTACGAGCAGTACTTC
CDR3aa: CAISTLAGPYEQYF

abundance: NA
v_gene: TRBV7-2
d_gene: TRBD2
j_gene: TRBJ2-1
CDR3nt: TGTGCCAGCAGCTCTAGGCTAGCGGGAGAATATGAGCAGTTCTTC
CDR3aa: CASSSRLAGEYEQFF

abundance: once
v_gene: TRBV10-3
d_gene: NA
j_gene: TRBJ2-2
CDR3nt: TGTGCCATCAGGGAGGGCAACACCGGGGAGCTGTTTTTT
CDR3aa: CAIREGNTGELFF

abundance: NA
v_gene: TRBV5-1
d_gene: TRBD2
j_gene: TRBJ2-3
CDR3nt: TGCGCCAGCACCGGACTAGCGGGGGAAGATACGCAGTATTTT
CDR3aa: CASTGLAGEDTQYF

abundance: NA
v_gene: TRBV5-1
d_gene: NA
j_gene: TRBJ1-1
CDR3nt: TGCGCCAGCAGCTTACAGCTATTCAACACTGAAGCTTTCTTT
CDR3aa: CASSLQLFNTEAFF

abundance: few
v_gene: TRBV27
d_gene: TRBD1
j_gene: TRBJ1-2
CDR3nt: TGTGCCAGCAGTTCCCTCGGACAGGGGCATGGCTACACCTTC
CDR3aa: CASSSLGQGHGYTF

abundance: once
v_gene: TRBV6-5
d_gene: NA
j_gene: TRBJ1-1
CDR3nt: TGTGCCAGCAGTCCATCCTACAGGGCGGACACTGAAGCTTTCTTT
CDR3aa: CASSPSYRADTEAFF

abundance: NA
v_gene: TRBV30
d_gene: TRBD2
j_gene: TRBJ2-5
CDR3nt: TGTGCCTGGAGGACTAGCGGCTTCCTGGGAGAGACCCAGTACTTC
CDR3aa: CAWRTSGFLGETQYF

abundance: NA
v_gene: TRBV7-2
d_gene: NA
j_gene: TRBJ1-3
CDR3nt: TGTGCCAGCAGCCTTGGACAGCGTGGAAACACCATATATTTT
CDR3aa: CASSLGQRGNTIYF

abundance: NA
v_gene: TRBV6-5
d_gene: TRBD1
j_gene: TRBJ1-5
CDR3nt: TGTGCCACGTCGGTGACAGGGCATCAGCCCCAGCATTTT
CDR3aa: CATSVTGHQPQHF

abundance: NA
v_gene: TRBV4-1
d_gene: NA
j_gene: TRBJ1-1
CDR3nt: TGCGCCAGCAGCCAAGGATTGGAGGCGACTGAAGCTTTCTTT
CDR3aa: CASSQGLEATEAFF

abundance: NA
v_gene: TRBV5-1
d_gene: TRBD2
j_gene: TRBJ2-1
CDR3nt: TGCGCCAGCAGTGATCTCGAGCCGGGGGGTGAGCAGTTCTTC
CDR3aa: CASSDLEPGGEQFF

abundance: NA
v_gene: TRBV5-1
d_gene: TRBD2
j_gene: TRBJ2-1
CDR3nt: TGCGCCAGCTACCGAACTAGCGGAGCCTACAATGAGCAGTTCTTC
CDR3aa: CASYRTSGAYNEQFF

abundance: NA
v_gene: TRBV10-2
d_gene: TRBD1
j_gene: TRBJ1-6
CDR3nt: TGCGCCAGCAAAGAACCGGGACAGGGGGGTTCACCCCTCCACTTT
CDR3aa: CASKEPGQGGSPLHF

abundance: NA
v_gene: TRBV5-1
d_gene: TRBD1
j_gene: TRBJ1-2
CDR3nt: TGCGCCAGCAGCACCGGGACAGCCTATGGCTACACCTTC
CDR3aa: CASSTGTAYGYTF

abundance: NA
v_gene: TRBV6-6
d_gene: NA
j_gene: TRBJ1-1
CDR3nt: TGTGCCAGCAGACAGGATGGAACCACTGAAGCTTTCTTT
CDR3aa: CASRQDGTTEAFF

abundance: NA
v_gene: TRBV18
d_gene: NA
j_gene: TRBJ2-4
CDR3nt: TGTGCCAGCTCGGAGGGGGGGACGGATTCAGGCTTGGACTTC
CDR3aa: CASSEGGTDSGLDF

abundance: NA
v_gene: TRBV4-2
d_gene: TRBD1
j_gene: TRBJ1-6
CDR3nt: TGTGCCAGCAGCCAAGATGGACAGGGGAGAAATTCACCCCTCCACTTT
CDR3aa: CASSQDGQGRNSPLHF

abundance: NA
v_gene: TRBV19
d_gene: TRBD1
j_gene: TRBJ2-1
CDR3nt: TGTGCCAGTAGTAAGACAGGGAGCTCCTACAATGAGCAGTTCTTC
CDR3aa: CASSKTGSSYNEQFF

abundance: NA
v_gene: TRBV5-1
d_gene: TRBD2
j_gene: TRBJ2-1
CDR3nt: TGCGCCAGCAGCCCCGGCCTAGCGGGAGGCATCGAGCAGTTCTTC
CDR3aa: CASSPGLAGGIEQFF

abundance: few
v_gene: TRBV3-1/TRBV3-2
d_gene: NA
j_gene: TRBJ1-1
CDR3nt: TGTGCCAGCAGCCAAGTACGGGGGGACACTGAAGCTTTCTTT
CDR3aa: CASSQVRGDTEAFF